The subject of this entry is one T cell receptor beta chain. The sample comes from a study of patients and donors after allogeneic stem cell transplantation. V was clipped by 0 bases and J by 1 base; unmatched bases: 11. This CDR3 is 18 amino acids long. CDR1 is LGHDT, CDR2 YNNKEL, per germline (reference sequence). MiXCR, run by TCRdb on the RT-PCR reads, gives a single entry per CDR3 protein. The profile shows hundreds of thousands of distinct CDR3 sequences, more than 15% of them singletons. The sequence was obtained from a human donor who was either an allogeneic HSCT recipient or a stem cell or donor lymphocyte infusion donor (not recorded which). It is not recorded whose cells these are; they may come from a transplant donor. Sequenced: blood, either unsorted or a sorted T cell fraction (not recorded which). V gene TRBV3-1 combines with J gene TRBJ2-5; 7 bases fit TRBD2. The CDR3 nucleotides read TGTGCCAGCAGCCAAGATATGAGGCTAGCGGAGACCCAAGAGACCCAGTACTTC. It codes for CASSQDMRLAETQETQYF.